Reported below is one T cell receptor beta chain. This sample stems from a study of technical replicates of blood from several donors. Generated by immunoSEQ multiplex PCR, the TCRdb table keeps only in-frame clones and is missing some. The table lists 82,000 or so clones, around 96% of them singletons. This CDR3 comprises 12 residues. CDR1 SGHDN and CDR2 FVKESK come from the germline V gene. Losses at the gene ends were 7 bases for V and 4 bases for J; bases not matched to a gene: 2. The chain carries TRBV14 and TRBJ1-1; 8 positions match TRBD1. The sequence was collected from a human donor in good health. Sequencing was done on a sample of T cells isolated from PBMCs. CDR3 protein: CASKGQGTEAFF. The CDR3 DNA follows: TGTGCCAGCAAAGGACAGGGCACTGAAGCTTTCTTT.